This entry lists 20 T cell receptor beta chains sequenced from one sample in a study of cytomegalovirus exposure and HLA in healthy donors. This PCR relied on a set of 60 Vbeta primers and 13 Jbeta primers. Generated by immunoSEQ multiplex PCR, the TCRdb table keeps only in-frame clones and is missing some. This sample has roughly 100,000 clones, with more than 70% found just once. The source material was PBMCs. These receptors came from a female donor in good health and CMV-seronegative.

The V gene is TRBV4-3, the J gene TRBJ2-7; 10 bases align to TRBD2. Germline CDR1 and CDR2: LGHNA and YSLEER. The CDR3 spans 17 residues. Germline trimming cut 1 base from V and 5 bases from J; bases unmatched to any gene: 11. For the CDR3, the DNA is TGCGCCAGCAGCCAAGGCCCTAAGAGCGGGAGGGTCCACGAGCAGTACTTC. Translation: CASSQGPKSGRVHEQYF.

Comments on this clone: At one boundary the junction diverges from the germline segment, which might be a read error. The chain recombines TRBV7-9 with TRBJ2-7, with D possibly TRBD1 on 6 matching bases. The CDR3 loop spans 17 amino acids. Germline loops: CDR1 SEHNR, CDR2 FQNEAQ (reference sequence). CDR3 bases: TGTTCCAGCAGACCCGATTCTTGGGGGCCGCCGAGTTACGAGCAGTACTTC. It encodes CSSRPDSWGPPSYEQYF. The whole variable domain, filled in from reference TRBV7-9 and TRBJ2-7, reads DTGVSQNPRHKITKRGQNVTFRCDPISEHNRLYWYRQTLGQGPEFLTYFQNEAQLEKSRLLSDRFSAERPKGSFSTLEIQRTEQGDSAMYLCSSRPDSWGPPSYEQYFGPGTRLTVT.

The CDR3 nucleotides read TGTGCCACCAGCAGAGATGGGGGGGCAGTCTCCTACGAGCAGTACTTC. It translates to CATSRDGGAVSYEQYF. The chain uses TRBV15 and TRBJ2-7; a weak D match, TRBD2 (7 bases). With 0 bases removed from V and 0 bases from J, the gap between germline ends came to 12 bases. Germline V gives CDR1 LNHNV, CDR2 YYDKDF (reference sequence). This CDR3 is 16 amino acids long.

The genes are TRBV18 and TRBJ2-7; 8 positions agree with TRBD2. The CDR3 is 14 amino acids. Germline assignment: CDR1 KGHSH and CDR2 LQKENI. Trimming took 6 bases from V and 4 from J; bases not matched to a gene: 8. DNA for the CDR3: TGTGCCAGCTCCCCGAGCGGGAGTAAGTACGAGCAGTACTTC. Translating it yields CASSPSGSKYEQYF.

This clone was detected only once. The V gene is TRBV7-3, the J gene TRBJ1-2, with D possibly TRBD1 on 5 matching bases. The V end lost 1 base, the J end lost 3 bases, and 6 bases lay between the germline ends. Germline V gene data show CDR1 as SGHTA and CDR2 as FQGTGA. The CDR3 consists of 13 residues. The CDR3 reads CASSLSRDYGYTF. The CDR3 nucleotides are TGTGCCAGCAGCTTAAGCAGGGACTATGGCTACACCTTC.

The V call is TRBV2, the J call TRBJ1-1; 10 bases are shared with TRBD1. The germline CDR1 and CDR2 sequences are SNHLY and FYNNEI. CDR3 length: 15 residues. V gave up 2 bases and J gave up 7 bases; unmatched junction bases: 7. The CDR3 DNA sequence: TGTGCCAGCAGTGAACTTGGGACAGGGGCTGTTGAAGCTTTCTTT. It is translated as CASSELGTGAVEAFF.

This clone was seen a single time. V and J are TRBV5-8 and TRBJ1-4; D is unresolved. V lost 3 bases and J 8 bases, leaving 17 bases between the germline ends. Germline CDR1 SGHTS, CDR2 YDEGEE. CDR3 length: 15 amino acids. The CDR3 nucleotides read TGTGCCAGCAGCTCATCGGTGCACCAGAGGGAAAAACTGTTTTTT. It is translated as CASSSSVHQREKLFF.

CDR3 protein: CASSESQGVTEAFF. The CDR3 DNA reads TGCGCCAGCAGTGAGTCCCAGGGGGTAACTGAAGCTTTCTTT. The gene calls are TRBV10-2 and TRBJ1-1; 7 bases line up with TRBD1. Germline V gene sequence: CDR1 WSHSY, CDR2 SAAADI. V was clipped by 0 bases and J by 5 bases; unmatched bases: 3. The CDR3 contains 14 residues.

CDR3 nucleotide sequence: TGTGCCAGAAGCGGCTCGGGACAGGGATGCAAGGAAATAGATACGCAGTATTTT. It translates to CARSGSGQGCKEIDTQYF. V usage is TRBV7-5 and J usage is TRBJ2-3; the DNA was not used to check the table's D call, TRBD1. TRBV7-5 is shown as a pseudogene. This CDR3 has 18 residues.

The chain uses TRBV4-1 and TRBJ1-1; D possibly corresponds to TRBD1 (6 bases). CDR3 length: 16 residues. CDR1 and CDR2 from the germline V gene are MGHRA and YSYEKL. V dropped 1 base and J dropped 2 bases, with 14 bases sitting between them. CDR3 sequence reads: CASSQVKGTLNTEAFF. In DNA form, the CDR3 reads TGCGCCAGCAGCCAAGTTAAAGGGACATTAAACACTGAAGCTTTCTTT.

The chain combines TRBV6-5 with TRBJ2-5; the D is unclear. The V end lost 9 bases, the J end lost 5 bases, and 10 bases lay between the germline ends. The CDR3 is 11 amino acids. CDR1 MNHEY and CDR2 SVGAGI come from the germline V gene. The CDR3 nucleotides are TGTGCCAGTTGCCAAGAGGAGACCCAGTACTTC. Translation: CASCQEETQYF.

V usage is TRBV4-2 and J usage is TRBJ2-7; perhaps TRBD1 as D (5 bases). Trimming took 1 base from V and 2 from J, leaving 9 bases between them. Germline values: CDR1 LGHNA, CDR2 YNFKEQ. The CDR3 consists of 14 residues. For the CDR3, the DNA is TGTGCCAGCAGCCAAGGGGGCGGCCCCTACGAGCAGTACTTC. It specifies CASSQGGGPYEQYF.

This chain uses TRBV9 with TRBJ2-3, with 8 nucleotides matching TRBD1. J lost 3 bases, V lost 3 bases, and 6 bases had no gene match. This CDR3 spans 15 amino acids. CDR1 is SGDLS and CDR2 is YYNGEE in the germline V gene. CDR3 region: CASSGRTGKTDTQYF. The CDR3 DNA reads TGTGCCAGCAGCGGACGGACAGGGAAGACAGATACGCAGTATTTT.

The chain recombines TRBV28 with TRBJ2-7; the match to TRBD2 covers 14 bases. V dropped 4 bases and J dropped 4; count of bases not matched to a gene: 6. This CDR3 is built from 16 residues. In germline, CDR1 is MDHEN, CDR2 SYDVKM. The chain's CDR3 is CASSSGTSGSQYEQYF. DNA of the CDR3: TGTGCCAGCAGTTCCGGGACTAGCGGGAGTCAGTACGAGCAGTACTTC.

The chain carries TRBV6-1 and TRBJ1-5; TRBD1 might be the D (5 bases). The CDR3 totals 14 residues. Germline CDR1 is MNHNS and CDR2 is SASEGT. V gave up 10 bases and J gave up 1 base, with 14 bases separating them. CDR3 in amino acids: CAIRGTFSNQPQHF. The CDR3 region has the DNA TGTGCCATAAGAGGGACTTTCAGCAATCAGCCCCAGCATTTT.

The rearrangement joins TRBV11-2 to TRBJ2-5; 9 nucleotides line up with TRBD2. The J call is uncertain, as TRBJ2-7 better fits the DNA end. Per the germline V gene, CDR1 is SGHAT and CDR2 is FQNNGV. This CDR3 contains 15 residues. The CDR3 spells CASSPRGTSLYEQYF. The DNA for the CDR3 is TGTGCCAGCAGCCCACGCGGGACTAGCTTGTACGAGCAGTACTTC.

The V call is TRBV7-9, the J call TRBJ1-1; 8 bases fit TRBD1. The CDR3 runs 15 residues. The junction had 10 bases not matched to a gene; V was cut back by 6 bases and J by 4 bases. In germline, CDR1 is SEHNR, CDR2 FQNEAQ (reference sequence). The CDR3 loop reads CASSHNRGLTTEAFF. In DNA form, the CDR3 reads TGTGCCAGCAGTCATAACAGGGGGTTGACCACTGAAGCTTTCTTT.

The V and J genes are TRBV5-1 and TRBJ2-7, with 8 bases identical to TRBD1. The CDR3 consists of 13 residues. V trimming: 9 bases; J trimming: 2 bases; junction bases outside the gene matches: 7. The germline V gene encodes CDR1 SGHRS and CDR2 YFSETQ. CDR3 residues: CATRGQGAYEQYF. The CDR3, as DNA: TGCGCCACCAGGGGGCAGGGGGCCTACGAGCAGTACTTC.

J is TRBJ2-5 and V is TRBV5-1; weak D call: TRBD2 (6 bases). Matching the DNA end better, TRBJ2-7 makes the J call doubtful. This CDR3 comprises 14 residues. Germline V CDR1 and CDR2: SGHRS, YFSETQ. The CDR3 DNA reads TGCGCCAGCAGCTTCGGGGGAAGCTCCTACGAGCAGTACTTC. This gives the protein CASSFGGSSYEQYF.

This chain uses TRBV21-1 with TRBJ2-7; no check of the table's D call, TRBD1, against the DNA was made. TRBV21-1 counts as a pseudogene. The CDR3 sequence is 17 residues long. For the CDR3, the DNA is TGTGCCAGCAGCAAAGGAAGACCGGGACAGGGGACCTACGAGCAGTACTTC. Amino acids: CASSKGRPGQGTYEQYF.